Listed below are T cell receptor beta chains from one sample, sequenced in a study of cytomegalovirus exposure and HLA in healthy donors. The data were produced by immunoSEQ multiplex PCR, yet TCRdb's version contains in-frame clones alone and is incomplete. The sample shows 130,000 to 150,000 clones, around 72% of them seen only once. Sample: PBMCs. The receptors come from a human donor in good health. CDR3s include the opening cysteine and the closing phenylalanine or tryptophan. Fields, in order: J gene, clone size, D gene, V gene, CDR3 DNA, CDR3 protein. D genes are given only for firm matches. Clone size is shown for a subset of rows, as once, few, many or a class of expanded clone.

J: TRBJ2-6; size: -; D: -; V: TRBV9; DNA: TGTGCCAGCAGCGTCAGGGGTCCCGGGGCCAACGTCCTGACTTTC; CDR3: CASSVRGPGANVLTF
J: TRBJ2-1; size: -; D: -; V: TRBV1; DNA: TGCACCAGCAGCCAAGTCGGGGGGCTTCCAGCCGGCAATGAGCAGTTCTTC; CDR3: CTSSQVGGLPAGNEQFF
J: TRBJ1-1; size: few; D: -; V: TRBV27; DNA: TGTGCCAGCAGTTTCCGGGGGAGAAAAGAAGCTTTCTTT; CDR3: CASSFRGRKEAFF
J: TRBJ1-1; size: once; D: -; V: TRBV14; DNA: TGTGCCAGCAGCCAAGATGTAGGGGGTGGATTGGCTTTCTTT; CDR3: CASSQDVGGGLAFF
J: TRBJ1-1; size: -; D: -; V: TRBV6-5; DNA: TGTGCCAGCAGTTACTCGAGAAGTAACACTGAAGCTTTCTTT; CDR3: CASSYSRSNTEAFF
J: TRBJ1-5; size: -; D: TRBD1; V: TRBV28; DNA: TGTGCCAGCAGTTTATGGAAGACAGGGGAGAATCAGCCCCAGCATTTT; CDR3: CASSLWKTGENQPQHF
J: TRBJ2-2; size: few; D: -; V: TRBV9; DNA: TGTGCCAGCAGCGTAGCTATCAGGGAAGGGGAGCTGTTTTTT; CDR3: CASSVAIREGELFF
J: TRBJ2-5; size: few; D: -; V: TRBV5-6; DNA: TGTGCCAGCAGCTTTGTCACTTCTCAAGAGACCCAGTACTTC; CDR3: CASSFVTSQETQYF
J: TRBJ2-3; size: -; D: TRBD2; V: TRBV5-6; DNA: TGTGCCAGCAGCTTGGCTAGCGGGAGCACAGATACGCAGTATTTT; CDR3: CASSLASGSTDTQYF
J: TRBJ2-7; size: -; D: -; V: TRBV9; DNA: TGTGCCAGCAGCGGCACAGGGGAGGCCTACGAGCAGTACTTC; CDR3: CASSGTGEAYEQYF
J: TRBJ2-3; size: -; D: -; V: TRBV6-4; DNA: TGTGCCAGCAGTGACGGGGGGGCGTCAGATACGCAGTATTTT; CDR3: CASSDGGASDTQYF
J: TRBJ2-1; size: -; D: TRBD2; V: TRBV15; DNA: TGTGCCACCAGCAGCGAGACTAGCAACGGTGGGAATGAGCAGTTCTTC; CDR3: CATSSETSNGGNEQFF